Below, one T cell receptor (beta chain) is given with its context. Its target is unknown. The repertoire was sequenced with immunoSEQ multiplex PCR; TCRdb's copy has only in-frame clones and lacks some. This sample has tens of thousands of clones; roughly four fifths occur once, and the top ten carry roughly 2.7%. Germline V gene data show CDR1 as SNHLY and CDR2 as FYNNEI. CDR3 length equals 18 residues. J lost 0 bases, V lost 7 bases, and 13 bases had no gene match. Viral peptide pool expansion of antigen-specific CD4+ T cells preceded sequencing in the ViraFEST assay. Around day 10 of culture, CD4+ T cells were separated out. It was on days 3 and 7 that half the medium was replaced with IL-2 medium. The sample belongs to a study of vaccination effects on CD4 cells after COVID-19. Whole-study results and caveats: Vaccine- and infection-induced clones showed marked clonal contraction late following vaccination.

The sample here was CD4+ T cells from PBMCs cultured with HCoV-229E spike peptides, taken before COVID-19 vaccination. The V gene is TRBV2, the J gene TRBJ2-2, with TRBD2 matching over 8 bases. The TCR originated in a human donor who received a COVID-19 vaccine. DNA for the CDR3: TGTGCCAGCACCGAACGGGGGGGTGGTGGTACGAACACCGGGGAGCTGTTTTTT. Translated: CASTERGGGGTNTGELFF.